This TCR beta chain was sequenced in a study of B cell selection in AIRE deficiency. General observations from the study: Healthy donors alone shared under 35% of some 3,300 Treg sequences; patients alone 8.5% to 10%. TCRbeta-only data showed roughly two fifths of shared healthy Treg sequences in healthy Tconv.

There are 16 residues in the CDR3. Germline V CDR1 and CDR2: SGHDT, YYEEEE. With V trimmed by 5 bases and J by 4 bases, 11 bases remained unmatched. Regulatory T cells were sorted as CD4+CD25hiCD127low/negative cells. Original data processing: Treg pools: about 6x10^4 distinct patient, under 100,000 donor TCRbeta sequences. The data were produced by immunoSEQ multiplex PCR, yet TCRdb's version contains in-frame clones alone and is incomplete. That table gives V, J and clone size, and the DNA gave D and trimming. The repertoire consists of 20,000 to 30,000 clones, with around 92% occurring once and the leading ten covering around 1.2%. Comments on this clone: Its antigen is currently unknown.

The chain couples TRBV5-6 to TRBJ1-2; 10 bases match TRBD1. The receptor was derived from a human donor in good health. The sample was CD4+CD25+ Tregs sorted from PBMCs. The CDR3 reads CASRETGTGAFYGYTF. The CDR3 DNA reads TGTGCCAGCAGGGAGACCGGGACAGGGGCCTTCTATGGCTACACCTTC.